The clone carrying this T cell receptor beta chain was seen only a few times. The antigen remains unidentified. The V gene end was trimmed by 7 bases and the J gene end by 6 bases; junction bases not matched to a gene: 11. The V gene's germline CDR1 is LGHDT and CDR2 YNNKEL (reference sequence). CDR3 length: 16 amino acids. One entry per CDR3 protein, called by TCRdb with MiXCR from the 5' RACE reads. Seen here are hundreds of thousands of distinct CDR3 sequences, 18% observed once, and the top ten hold about 18%. The sample originates from a study of T cells after yellow fever vaccination. The study's findings and limits: Most primary-vaccination clones recurred post-booster (roughly 97% CD4, around 90% CD8).

The rearrangement links TRBV3-1 to TRBJ2-2; 10 bases match TRBD1. The material sequenced was PBMCs, taken before the yellow fever booster vaccination. The source of this sequence is a man between 18 and 35 years old who received the YFV17D yellow fever vaccine. The CDR3 region is CASKDHGTGESGELFF. DNA of the CDR3: TGTGCCAGCAAGGACCACGGGACAGGGGAATCCGGGGAGCTGTTTTTT. Looking up the rest from reference TRBV3-1 and TRBJ2-2 gives the full variable domain: DTAVSQTPKYLVTQMGNDKSIKCEQNLGHDTMYWYKQDSKKFLKIMFSYNNKELIINETVPNRFSPKSPDKAHLNLHINSLELGDSAVYFCASKDHGTGESGELFFGEGSRLTVL.